Listed here are 27 T cell receptor beta chains from one sample, sequenced in a study of control samples from healthy donors and cancer patients. Profiled with immunoSEQ multiplex PCR; TCRdb holds only in-frame clones, not every one. Here the sample spans 150,000 to 200,000 clones, just over 85% being singletons. The sample comprised blood. The receptors were gathered from a young man in good health.

V gene TRBV28 combines with J gene TRBJ1-2; 7 nucleotides match TRBD1. The CDR3 loop spans 15 amino acids. The V gene's germline CDR1 is MDHEN and CDR2 SYDVKM. The V gene end was trimmed by 6 bases and the J gene end by 4 bases; junction bases not matched to a gene: 11. CDR3 sequence reads: CASRTGLAQSYGYTF. The CDR3 DNA sequence: TGTGCCAGCAGGACAGGGCTGGCACAAAGCTATGGCTACACCTTC.

V and J are TRBV5-1 and TRBJ2-5; 10 nucleotides agree with TRBD2. With V trimmed by 0 bases and J by 4 bases, 6 bases remained unmatched. The CDR3 sequence is 16 residues long. Germline V gene sequence: CDR1 SGHRS, CDR2 YFSETQ. The CDR3 bases are TGCGCCAGCAGCTTGGTGGTAGCGGGGGGCGGAGAGACCCAGTACTTC. As protein: CASSLVVAGGGETQYF.

The chain links TRBV5-4 to TRBJ2-1, with D hard to call. V lost 5 bases to trimming and J lost 5 bases, with 5 bases between them. The CDR3 contains 11 residues. In germline, CDR1 is SGHNT, CDR2 YYREEE (reference sequence). CDR3 region: CASSKDNEQFF. The DNA of the CDR3 is TGTGCCAGCAGTAAGGACAATGAGCAGTTCTTC.

V is TRBV7-3 and J is TRBJ2-7; the D is unclear. Trimming left V 5 bases short and J 2 bases short, with 16 bases between. Germline CDR1 is SGHTA and CDR2 is FQGTGA. The CDR3 extends over 15 amino acids. The CDR3 protein is CASSMGIAPTYEQYF. In DNA, the CDR3 is TGTGCCAGCAGCATGGGTATCGCACCTACCTACGAGCAGTACTTC.

The J gene is TRBJ1-1, the V gene TRBV19; tentative D call: TRBD1 (5 bases). CDR3 length: 13 residues. Germline V gene sequence: CDR1 LNHDA, CDR2 SQIVND (reference sequence). Trimming left V 4 bases short and J 7 bases short, with 13 bases between. The CDR3, as DNA: TGTGCCAGTAGTACCCAATGGGGGGGTGAAGCTTTCTTT. Encoded protein: CASSTQWGGEAFF.

The V and J genes are TRBV9 and TRBJ2-7, with 7 bases that match TRBD2. The CDR3 consists of 15 residues. V lost 2 bases, J lost 3 bases, and 8 bases stayed unmatched. Germline CDR1 and CDR2: SGDLS and YYNGEE. The CDR3 loop reads CASSVGTRGDYEQYF. The CDR3 region has the DNA TGTGCCAGCAGCGTCGGGACCCGGGGGGACTACGAGCAGTACTTC.

The genes are TRBV5-5 and TRBJ1-5; 7 bases align to TRBD1. CDR1 SGHKS and CDR2 YYEKEE come from the germline V gene (reference sequence). V lost 5 bases, J lost 5 bases, and 10 bases stayed unmatched. This CDR3 comprises 15 residues. The CDR3 is CASSWRDSSHQPQHF. CDR3 in DNA: TGTGCCAGCAGTTGGCGGGACAGTAGTCATCAGCCCCAGCATTTT.

This chain links TRBV18 with TRBJ2-1; the D gene is possibly TRBD1 (5 bases). Germline V gives CDR1 KGHSH, CDR2 LQKENI. The CDR3 consists of 13 residues. V was trimmed by 5 bases and J by 15 bases, leaving 20 bases between them. In nucleotides, the CDR3 is TGTGCCAGCTCAGCGGCCCCCAGGGCTGTGCCGTTCTTC. Its protein product is CASSAAPRAVPFF.

This clone occurred a few times. The chain's CDR3 is CASSTGKETQYF. The CDR3 DNA reads as TGTGCCAGCTCGACAGGGAAAGAGACCCAGTACTTC. The chain is built from TRBV7-9 and TRBJ2-5; 7 bases align to TRBD1. J lost 3 bases, V lost 8 bases, and 3 bases had no gene match. Germline V gene data show CDR1 as SEHNR and CDR2 as FQNEAQ (reference sequence). This CDR3 has 12 amino acids.

The gene calls are TRBV14 and TRBJ2-7, with D maybe TRBD1 (5 bases). CDR1 SGHDN and CDR2 FVKESK come from the germline V gene. The CDR3 length is 16 residues. V lost 1 base and J lost 0, with 13 bases in between. CDR3 DNA: TGTGCCAGCAGCCAAGGATCTCCAGGGAACTCCTACGAGCAGTACTTC. Its protein is CASSQGSPGNSYEQYF.

The chain joins TRBV5-4 to TRBJ2-5, with D hard to call. Germline V gene lookup returns CDR1 SGHNT and CDR2 YYREEE (reference sequence). V lost 7 bases, J lost 3 bases, and 13 bases lay in between. This CDR3 is 13 amino acids long. In DNA, the CDR3 is TGTGCCAGCTCGGACGAGGTGGAAGAGACCCAGTACTTC. As protein: CASSDEVEETQYF. The complete variable domain, with remaining parts taken from reference TRBV5-4 and TRBJ2-5, reads ETGVTQSPTHLIKTRGQQVTLRCSSQSGHNTVSWYQQALGQGPQFIFQYYREEENGRGNFPPRFSGLQFPNYSSELNVNALELDDSALYLCASSDEVEETQYFGPGTRLLVL.

J is TRBJ1-3 and V is TRBV18, with D possibly TRBD1 on 5 matching bases. Per germline, CDR1 KGHSH and CDR2 LQKENI. Trimming removed 4 bases from V and 4 bases from J, with 23 bases in between. The CDR3 spans 18 residues. The CDR3: CASSLEAPGPLNGNTIYF. The DNA for the CDR3 is TGTGCCAGCTCACTAGAGGCGCCAGGGCCATTGAACGGAAACACCATATATTTT.

The chain couples TRBV6-2 or TRBV6-3 to TRBJ2-3; 10 positions match TRBD2. J was trimmed by 2 bases and V by 5 bases; bases with no gene match: 1. Germline CDR1 MNHEY, CDR2 SVGEGT. The CDR3 length is 14 residues. CDR3 nucleotides: TGTGCCAGCAGTAGCGGGGGGGCCACAGATACGCAGTATTTT. This codes for CASSSGGATDTQYF.

V is TRBV30 and J is TRBJ1-1, with 8 bases identical to TRBD1. V was clipped by 0 bases and J by 4 bases; unmatched bases: 4. This CDR3 spans 14 amino acids. Germline CDR1 reads GTSNPN; CDR2 reads SVGIG (reference sequence). CDR3 residues: CAWSVRGQGTEAFF. As DNA, the CDR3 is TGTGCCTGGAGTGTCAGGGGGCAGGGCACTGAAGCTTTCTTT.

V and J are TRBV15 and TRBJ2-7; D might be TRBD1 (5 bases). The germline V and J ends were trimmed by 3 bases and 3 bases, with 12 bases remaining between them. The CDR3 covers 14 residues. Germline lookup yields CDR1 LNHNV and CDR2 YYDKDF (reference sequence). The CDR3 here is CATSSRTGYYEQYF. CDR3 nucleotide sequence: TGTGCCACCAGCAGTCGTACAGGATACTACGAGCAGTACTTC.

This clone was recorded once. This rearrangement joins TRBV14 to TRBJ2-3; D not certain. CDR3 length: 15 amino acids. Trimming left V 2 bases short and J 0 bases short, with 9 bases between. Germline loops: CDR1 SGHDN, CDR2 FVKESK. The CDR3 reads CASSQLGVSTDTQYF. In DNA form, the CDR3 reads TGTGCCAGCAGCCAACTGGGTGTGAGCACAGATACGCAGTATTTT.

For the CDR3, the DNA is TGCGCCAGCAGCTTCGGACTCGGCTCCTACAATGAGCAGTTCTTC. Protein product: CASSFGLGSYNEQFF. J is TRBJ2-1 and V is TRBV5-1; D may be TRBD2 (5 bases). The germline V gene encodes CDR1 SGHRS and CDR2 YFSETQ. V was shortened by 2 bases and J by 0 bases, with 9 bases between the two germline ends. The CDR3 loop spans 15 amino acids.

This clone was counted once. This sequence joins TRBV6-6 and TRBJ2-7; unclear D gene. The CDR3 has 13 residues. Germline V gene data show CDR1 as MNHNY and CDR2 as SVGAGI (reference sequence). V gave up 2 bases and J gave up 6 bases, with 11 bases separating them. CDR3 region: CASSYQPTAEQYF. The CDR3 DNA reads TGTGCCAGCAGTTACCAACCCACAGCCGAGCAGTACTTC.

This chain uses TRBV6-2 or TRBV6-3 with TRBJ1-1; the match to TRBD1 covers 7 bases. This CDR3 is built from 15 residues. J was trimmed by 0 bases and V by 4 bases; bases with no gene match: 5. Germline CDR1 is MNHEY and CDR2 is SVGEGT. The CDR3 loop reads CASSLMDRMNTEAFF. In nucleotides, the CDR3 is TGTGCCAGCAGTTTAATGGACAGGATGAACACTGAAGCTTTCTTT.

This clone was seen only a few times. V usage is TRBV6-5 and J usage is TRBJ1-2; 7 positions agree with TRBD1. The junction had 6 bases not matched to a gene; V was cut back by 7 bases and J by 4 bases. The CDR3 is 13 residues long. Germline CDR1 and CDR2: MNHEY and SVGAGI. The CDR3 sequence: CASNPTGTYGYTF. DNA for the CDR3: TGTGCCAGCAACCCGACAGGGACCTATGGCTACACCTTC.

The chain links TRBV27 to TRBJ2-1; D might be TRBD1 (5 bases). There are 15 residues in the CDR3. V was cut by 5 bases and J by 2 bases, with 13 bases left in between. Germline V gives CDR1 MNHEY, CDR2 SMNVEV (reference sequence). Here the CDR3 DNA reads TGTGCCAGCAGTACGCAGGGTGGGCCCTACAATGAGCAGTTCTTC. Amino acid sequence: CASSTQGGPYNEQFF.

The gene calls are TRBV7-9 and TRBJ1-1, with no clear D. V was pared by 4 bases and J by 4 bases, with 4 bases between. Looked up from germline, CDR1 is SEHNR and CDR2 is FQNEAQ (reference sequence). The CDR3 length is 11 residues. In DNA form, the CDR3 reads TGTGCCAGCAGCTCGCTCACTGAAGCTTTCTTT. It yields the protein CASSSLTEAFF. Supplemented by reference TRBV7-9 and TRBJ1-1, the full variable domain reads DTGVSQNPRHKITKRGQNVTFRCDPISEHNRLYWYRQTLGQGPEFLTYFQNEAQLEKSRLLSDRFSAERPKGSFSTLEIQRTEQGDSAMYLCASSSLTEAFFGQGTRLTVV.

This sequence joins TRBV28 and TRBJ2-7; the D is unclear. V was cut by 0 bases and J by 6 bases, with 30 bases left in between. Germline assignment: CDR1 MDHEN and CDR2 SYDVKM. The CDR3 contains 20 residues. The CDR3 nucleotides read TGTGCCAGCAGTTTATGCAACCCCCCACCTTTTAGGGTCCGTAGTTGCGAGCAGTACTTC. Amino acids: CASSLCNPPPFRVRSCEQYF.

The J gene is TRBJ2-1, the V gene TRBV7-8; maybe TRBD2 (6 bases). CDR3 length: 17 residues. Germline CDR1 is SGHVS and CDR2 is FQNEAQ. With 4 bases removed from V and 4 bases from J, the gap between germline ends came to 20 bases. The CDR3 protein is CASSSEVPGLRYNEQFF. In DNA, the CDR3 is TGTGCCAGCAGCTCCGAGGTGCCGGGACTCCGGTACAATGAGCAGTTCTTC.

The rearrangement joins TRBV19 to TRBJ1-2; D is ambiguous. The CDR3 consists of 13 residues. Trimming removed 1 base from V and 7 bases from J, with 10 bases in between. The germline gives CDR1 LNHDA, CDR2 SQIVND (reference sequence). CDR3: CASSIARLGGYTF. CDR3 bases: TGTGCCAGTAGTATAGCCCGATTAGGTGGCTACACCTTC.

The V gene is TRBV7-2, the J gene TRBJ2-1; TRBD2 matches 7 bases. Looked up from germline, CDR1 is SGHTA and CDR2 is FQGNSA. The CDR3 consists of 15 residues. With 1 base clipped from V and 2 bases from J, the junction kept 2 bases outside the gene matches. The CDR3 loop reads CASSLVTSAYNEQFF. The CDR3 DNA is TGTGCCAGCAGCTTAGTCACTAGCGCCTACAATGAGCAGTTCTTC.

The chain recombines TRBV9 with TRBJ1-5, with D possibly matching TRBD1 (6 bases). Germline V gene sequence: CDR1 SGDLS, CDR2 YYNGEE. The CDR3 is 13 residues long. Trimming cost V 4 bases and J 4 bases, with 9 bases left between them. The CDR3 coding sequence is TGTGCCAGCAGCCCAACAGGGAATCAGCCCCAGCATTTT. Its translation is CASSPTGNQPQHF.